The 9 T cell receptor beta chains reported below all come from one sample, sequenced in a study of cytomegalovirus exposure and HLA in healthy donors (dated by TCRdb to about 2017). The library came from the immunoSEQ multiplex PCR assay. A mixture of 60 forward primers for TCR Vbeta segments and 13 reverse primers for TCR Jbeta segments was used in the multiplex PCR. The immuneACCESS repertoire file appears here via TCRdb, limited to in-frame rearrangements. These files lack a portion of the clones; in checked studies, under half of the deficit traces to unresolved V genes, and the cause of the others is not known. For this sample there are around 130,000 clones; about 70% appear just once. The top ten clonotypes cover approximately 2.1% of the sample. Sequences were obtained from PBMCs. The receptors were sampled from a woman between 40 and 55 years old in good health and CMV-seropositive.

The CDR3 sequence is CASSKGQGNTGELFF. CDR3 sequence (DNA): TGTGCCAGCAGCAAAGGACAGGGGAACACCGGGGAGCTGTTTTTT. This sequence joins TRBV21-1 and TRBJ2-2; the listed D gene, TRBD1, was not tested against the DNA. TRBV21-1 is a pseudogene segment. This CDR3 has 15 amino acids.

The CDR3 bases are TGTGCCAGCAGCCAGGGGGGCGTCACAGATACGCAGTATTTT. This codes for CASSQGGVTDTQYF. The gene calls are TRBV11-3 and TRBJ2-3; TRBD1 is a possible D gene (7 bases). Germline lookup yields CDR1 SGHNT and CDR2 YENEEA. The CDR3 is 14 amino acids. Trimming took 5 bases from V and 2 from J, leaving 11 bases between them.

This rearrangement joins TRBV19 to TRBJ1-6; 7 bases are a match to TRBD1. Germline V gene sequence: CDR1 LNHDA, CDR2 SQIVND (reference sequence). CDR3 length: 16 amino acids. Losses at the gene ends were 0 bases for V and 7 bases for J; bases not matched to a gene: 6. DNA for the CDR3: TGTGCCAGTAGTATAGATCGACAGGGATCCAATTCACCCCTCCACTTT. It specifies CASSIDRQGSNSPLHF.

This clone was counted a few times. This sequence joins TRBV6-5 and TRBJ1-5, with TRBD1 identical over 9 bases. This CDR3 contains 16 residues. With 0 bases clipped from V and 4 bases from J, the junction kept 4 bases outside the gene matches. CDR1 and CDR2 (germline): MNHEY, SVGAGI. The CDR3: CASSYSGDRVNQPQHF. The CDR3 nucleotides read TGTGCCAGCAGTTACTCTGGGGACAGGGTAAATCAGCCCCAGCATTTT.

This chain uses TRBV11-2 with TRBJ2-3; 8 nucleotides line up with TRBD2. The CDR3 loop spans 16 amino acids. The germline V gene has CDR1 SGHAT and CDR2 FQNNGV. Trimming took 3 bases from V and 1 from J; bases not matched to a gene: 6. The CDR3: CASSFPLAAGTDTQYF. Here the CDR3 DNA reads TGTGCCAGCAGCTTTCCACTAGCGGCCGGCACAGATACGCAGTATTTT.

V is TRBV5-4 and J is TRBJ2-5; maybe TRBD2 (6 bases). The last part of the DNA fits TRBJ2-7 better; the J call may be wrong. The CDR3 covers 14 residues. The germline gives CDR1 SGHNT, CDR2 YYREEE (reference sequence). Here the CDR3 reads CASSLDQRAGEQYF. In DNA form, the CDR3 reads TGTGCCAGCAGCTTGGATCAGCGGGCCGGCGAGCAGTACTTC.

This clone turned up a few times. The CDR3 DNA sequence: TGTGCCAGCAGTCCTGAACCGTCCGGGCCCCAGCATTTT. Its protein product is CASSPEPSGPQHF. The chain carries TRBV6-4 and TRBJ1-5; unclear D gene. The V and J ends lost 5 bases and 9 bases respectively, with 14 bases between them. The CDR3 is made up of 13 amino acids. CDR1 and CDR2 (germline): MRHNA, SNTAGT.

This clone occurred a few times. The genes are TRBV6-5 and TRBJ1-1; possible D gene TRBD1, 6 bases. The CDR3 has 14 amino acids. Germline V gene sequence: CDR1 MNHEY, CDR2 SVGAGI. V was shortened by 6 bases and J by 5 bases, with 16 bases between the two germline ends. The CDR3 region has the DNA TGTGCCAGCAGGCTAGGGGGGGCTTGGACTGAAGCTTTCTTT. This encodes CASRLGGAWTEAFF.

The gene calls are TRBV5-1 and TRBJ1-6; 7 bases are a match to TRBD1. V was clipped by 0 bases and J by 7 bases; unmatched bases: 7. The CDR3 runs to 16 residues. CDR1 is SGHRS, CDR2 YFSETQ, per germline. CDR3 bases: TGCGCCAGCAGCTTGGAGACAGGGACCGGGAATTCACCCCTCCACTTT. Protein sequence: CASSLETGTGNSPLHF.